This T cell receptor beta chain is from a study of blood T cell repertoires in COVID-19. Study-wide background: T cells, B-cell-depleted T cells, or PBMCs supplied cDNA or gDNA.

The CDR3 contains 14 residues. The ends were cut back, 0 bases at V and 2 bases at J, with 8 bases in the middle. Germline V gene lookup returns CDR1 SGHRS and CDR2 YFSETQ. This clone was seen a few times. Original analysis: From reference gene primer amplification, estimates of nucleated cell counts were derived. Measured with immunoSEQ multiplex PCR; TCRdb has only the in-frame clones, and not every one. For V, J and clone size, that table is used; D and trimming come from the DNA. The repertoire holds about 210,000 clones, 81% seen once, with about 9% in the top ten. The study recruited people aged about 18 to 90 years across more than 20 US areas.

The TCR comes from a man aged 40-49 years who had recovered from COVID-19. The sample taken for sequencing was PBMCs or T cells enriched from blood (not recorded which). J is TRBJ2-5 and V is TRBV5-1, with D possibly TRBD2 on 6 matching bases. This CDR3 reads CASSLGTNQETQYF. The CDR3 region has the DNA TGCGCCAGCAGCTTGGGGACTAATCAAGAGACCCAGTACTTC.